These 3 T cell receptor beta chains were all obtained from the same sample, sequenced in a study of T cell responses to AZD1222 COVID-19 vaccine. Sequencing was performed with immunoSEQ multiplex PCR; in TCRdb, only in-frame clones are kept and a portion is missing. The repertoire holds 120,000 to 150,000 clones, more than 85% seen once, with roughly 5% in the top ten. Sequences were derived from peripheral blood, sampled on day 0 of AZD1222 vaccination. Receptor source: an adult in good health.

The V gene is TRBV6-5, the J gene TRBJ1-3; possibly TRBD1 for D (5 bases). This CDR3 spans 15 amino acids. V lost 0 bases and J lost 6, with 12 bases in between. Germline V CDR1 and CDR2: MNHEY, SVGAGI. CDR3 DNA: TGTGCCAGCAGTTACTCGCCAGGGAGGGAAAACACCATATATTTT. This codes for CASSYSPGRENTIYF.

The genes are TRBV4-1 and TRBJ2-1; D unresolved. Trimming cost V 3 bases and J 8 bases, with 20 bases left between them. Germline-derived CDR1 and CDR2 are MGHRA and YSYEKL. The CDR3 has 16 residues. The chain's CDR3 is CASSHLRVPPLDEQFF. CDR3 nucleotide sequence: TGCGCCAGCAGCCATCTTCGTGTCCCCCCCCTTGATGAGCAGTTCTTC.

The chain combines TRBV6-5 with TRBJ2-7, with TRBD1 matching 10 bases. In germline, CDR1 is MNHEY, CDR2 SVGAGI. The length of the CDR3 is 13 residues. With V trimmed by 8 bases and J by 4 bases, 5 bases remained unmatched. The CDR3 region is CASRGTGEYEQYF. The CDR3 coding sequence is TGTGCCAGCCGCGGGACAGGGGAATACGAGCAGTACTTC.